The 2 T cell receptor beta chains in this list originate from one sample, sequenced in a study of cytomegalovirus exposure and HLA in healthy donors. In the PCR, 60 Vbeta and 13 Jbeta primers were used. Repertoires were generated with immunoSEQ multiplex PCR, while TCRdb's copy carries only in-frame clones and drops some. In the table there are about 110,000 clones, around 80% of which are singletons. Sequenced sample: PBMCs. The receptors originated from a man between 18 and 29 years old in good health and CMV-seronegative.

The V gene is TRBV5-1, the J gene TRBJ2-2; the D gene is possibly TRBD1 (6 bases). The CDR3 has 16 residues. Germline loops: CDR1 SGHRS, CDR2 YFSETQ. V lost 0 bases to trimming and J lost 2 bases, with 11 bases between them. CDR3 DNA: TGCGCCAGCAGCTTGGGTGGGACACCTAACACCGGGGAGCTGTTTTTT. Translation gives CASSLGGTPNTGELFF.

This clone appeared once. The chain employs TRBV6-5 and TRBJ2-1; the match to TRBD1 covers 7 bases. The J segment lost 10 bases and the V segment lost 0 bases, leaving 6 bases of the junction unmatched. CDR1 and CDR2 (germline): MNHEY, SVGAGI. The CDR3 runs to 14 residues. CDR3 amino acids: CASSYSSSDREQFF. CDR3 DNA: TGTGCCAGCAGTTACTCCTCGTCGGACAGGGAGCAGTTCTTC.